The 27 T cell receptor beta chains below come from one sample, sequenced in a study of blood T cell repertoires in COVID-19. Only in-frame clones appear in the TCRdb table, and some are missing; sequencing was by immunoSEQ multiplex PCR. This table has some 41,000 clones, around 83% appearing once. Material for sequencing was peripheral blood. These receptors were obtained from an elderly woman with active or convalescent COVID-19.

The genes are TRBV28 and TRBJ1-2, with D tentatively TRBD1 (6 bases). The CDR3 is 15 residues long. Trimming took off 1 base at V and 6 bases at J, with 15 bases between the two ends. CDR1 MDHEN and CDR2 SYDVKM come from the germline V gene. The chain's CDR3 is CASSLSQQGVNGYTF. DNA for the CDR3: TGTGCCAGCAGTTTATCCCAACAGGGCGTAAATGGCTACACCTTC.

The V and J genes are TRBV10-3 and TRBJ2-7, with D possibly matching TRBD2 (5 bases). The CDR3 spans 14 residues. The ends were cut back, 2 bases at V and 9 bases at J, with 17 bases in the middle. The germline gives CDR1 ENHRY, CDR2 SYGVKD. The CDR3 DNA follows: TGTGCCATCAGTGAGGGAGTCGGGGTGGTATGGCAGTACTTC. Residues: CAISEGVGVVWQYF.

This clone was seen once. J is TRBJ2-1 and V is TRBV2, with 15 bases that match TRBD2. After removal of 7 bases from V and 4 bases from J, the junction contained 2 bases not matched to a gene. The germline CDR1 and CDR2 sequences are SNHLY and FYNNEI. This CDR3 is built from 15 residues. The CDR3 DNA is TGTGCCAGCATTGGGACTAGCGGGAGGTACAATGAGCAGTTCTTC. As protein: CASIGTSGRYNEQFF.

This chain joins TRBV6-1 and TRBJ1-2, with D perhaps TRBD1 (6 bases). The CDR3 sequence is 15 residues long. CDR1 is MNHNS, CDR2 SASEGT, per germline. V was cut by 2 bases and J by 3 bases, with 13 bases left in between. CDR3: CASSEPGQGDYGYTF. The DNA for the CDR3 is TGTGCCAGCAGTGAACCGGGACAAGGTGACTATGGCTACACCTTC.

The CDR3 here is CATGTGGPTLYF. The CDR3 DNA is TGTGCCACCGGGACGGGAGGCCCCACTCTGTACTTC. The gene calls are TRBV6-5 and TRBJ2-4; 7 bases agree with TRBD2. V dropped 10 bases and J dropped 15; count of bases not matched to a gene: 15. The CDR3 is 12 amino acids. CDR1 and CDR2 from the germline V gene are MNHEY and SVGAGI.

J is TRBJ1-4 and V is TRBV9; the match to TRBD1 covers 7 bases. Germline CDR1 is SGDLS and CDR2 is YYNGEE. The trim removed 1 base at V and 3 bases at J, leaving 3 bases unmatched. The CDR3 totals 15 residues. In DNA, the CDR3 is TGTGCCAGCAGCGTATGGGGGACAGCTAATGAAAAACTGTTTTTT. Its translation is CASSVWGTANEKLFF.

The V call is TRBV6-5, the J call TRBJ1-1; the D is unclear. Trimming removed 4 bases from V and 1 base from J, with 7 bases in between. This CDR3 has 13 residues. Germline CDR1 reads MNHEY; CDR2 reads SVGAGI. The CDR3 DNA reads TGTGCCAGCAGTTTAAACTGGAACACTGAAGCTTTCTTT. Protein product: CASSLNWNTEAFF.

The rearrangement joins TRBV7-3 to TRBJ2-1, with D uncertain. The V end lost 4 bases, the J end lost 9 bases, and 10 bases lay between the germline ends. Germline CDR1 reads SGHTA; CDR2 reads FQGTGA. The CDR3 runs to 12 residues. CDR3 coding DNA: TGTGCCAGCAGCTCAAGTGGCGGTGAGCAGTTCTTC. Translating it yields CASSSSGGEQFF.

J is TRBJ1-2 and V is TRBV5-1; 7 nucleotides line up with TRBD1. The CDR3 extends over 13 amino acids. From germline, CDR1 is SGHRS and CDR2 YFSETQ. The V segment lost 4 bases and the J segment 8 bases; nucleotides outside the gene matches: 8. CDR3 sequence reads: CASSIQGTEGYTF. In DNA, the CDR3 is TGCGCCAGCAGCATACAGGGGACCGAGGGCTACACCTTC.

The genes are TRBV7-2 and TRBJ1-1; D unresolved. Trimming removed 2 bases at V and 0 bases at J, with 10 bases between. The V gene's germline CDR1 is SGHTA and CDR2 FQGNSA. This CDR3 contains 15 residues. CDR3 region: CASSLSSGMNTEAFF. The CDR3 DNA follows: TGTGCCAGCAGCTTATCTTCGGGGATGAACACTGAAGCTTTCTTT. The full variable domain, rest sourced from reference TRBV7-2 and TRBJ1-1, is GAGVSQSPSNKVTEKGKDVELRCDPISGHTALYWYRQSLGQGLEFLIYFQGNSAPDKSGLPSDRFSAERTGGSVSTLTIQRTQQEDSAVYLCASSLSSGMNTEAFFGQGTRLTVV.

This chain connects TRBV28 to TRBJ2-7; possible D gene TRBD1, 5 bases. This CDR3 has 12 residues. Germline-derived CDR1 and CDR2 are MDHEN and SYDVKM. The germline V and J ends were trimmed by 5 bases and 4 bases, with 9 bases remaining between them. As DNA, the CDR3 is TGTGCCAGCAGTAGTTACAGGTACGAGCAGTACTTC. This translates into CASSSYRYEQYF.

This clone was picked up one time. The V call is TRBV27, the J call TRBJ2-1, with 7 bases that match TRBD2. This CDR3 spans 15 amino acids. Germline lookup yields CDR1 MNHEY and CDR2 SMNVEV (reference sequence). V lost 3 bases and J lost 3; bases outside the gene matches: 5. The CDR3 nucleotides are TGTGCCAGCAGTTTTGGCGGGAGATTCTACAATGAGCAGTTCTTC. This encodes CASSFGGRFYNEQFF.

This sequence joins TRBV11-2 and TRBJ2-3; possible D gene TRBD2, 5 bases. Germline CDR1 reads SGHAT; CDR2 reads FQNNGV. Trimming took 6 bases from V and 4 from J, leaving 11 bases between them. CDR3 length: 13 amino acids. The CDR3 reads CASRTHSADTQYF. CDR3 nucleotides: TGTGCCAGCAGAACCCATAGCGCAGATACGCAGTATTTT.

The chain carries TRBV6-4 and TRBJ2-2; D not resolved. Germline values: CDR1 MRHNA, CDR2 SNTAGT. The ends were cut back, 10 bases at V and 2 bases at J, with 17 bases in the middle. The CDR3 sequence is 15 residues long. DNA for the CDR3: TGTGCCACTAAGCGCTTGGCGACCAACACCGGGGAGCTGTTTTTT. Residues: CATKRLATNTGELFF.

This chain connects TRBV7-2 to TRBJ1-2, with TRBD1 matching 8 bases. V trimming: 3 bases; J trimming: 5 bases; junction bases outside the gene matches: 11. This CDR3 is 16 amino acids long. CDR1 and CDR2 (germline): SGHTA, FQGNSA. The CDR3, as DNA: TGTGCCAGCAGCTTCTTTAGCTGGACAGGGCAGTATGGCTACACCTTC. It translates to CASSFFSWTGQYGYTF.

This CDR3 is CASSLPDRALWNGYTF. In DNA, the CDR3 is TGTGCCAGCAGCCTACCTGACAGGGCCCTATGGAATGGCTACACCTTC. The chain has TRBV28 and TRBJ1-2; 7 nucleotides line up with TRBD1. The CDR3 extends over 16 amino acids. V was pared by 6 bases and J by 6 bases, with 16 bases of the junction left unmatched. Looked up from germline, CDR1 is MDHEN and CDR2 is SYDVKM.

V gene TRBV2 combines with J gene TRBJ1-4, with 7 bases aligning to TRBD1. Germline CDR1 SNHLY, CDR2 FYNNEI. The CDR3 totals 14 residues. The V and J ends lost 6 bases and 4 bases, in that order; junction bases with no gene match: 5. The DNA of the CDR3 is TGTGCCAGCAGGGGGGACAGTTTTAATGAAAAACTGTTTTTT. Translated: CASRGDSFNEKLFF.

The chain recombines TRBV28 with TRBJ1-4; 12 nucleotides line up with TRBD1. The CDR3 loop spans 17 amino acids. The germline V gene encodes CDR1 MDHEN and CDR2 SYDVKM. Trimming at V came to 4 bases and at J to 10 bases, leaving 13 bases not matched to a gene. The CDR3 loop is CASSSRDRGRSSPKLFF. The DNA of the CDR3 is TGTGCCAGCAGTTCCCGGGACAGGGGGCGATCTTCTCCAAAACTGTTTTTT.

The chain couples TRBV6-5 to TRBJ1-5; perhaps TRBD1 as D (6 bases). V was shortened by 5 bases and J by 6 bases, with 11 bases between the two germline ends. The CDR3 extends over 13 amino acids. The germline CDR1 and CDR2 sequences are MNHEY and SVGAGI. CDR3 protein: CASSQGMGQPQHF. Here the CDR3 DNA reads TGTGCCAGCAGTCAGGGGATGGGTCAGCCCCAGCATTTT.

The rearrangement links TRBV6-4 to TRBJ2-1, with 10 bases matching TRBD2. There are 17 residues in the CDR3. V lost 2 bases, J lost 4 bases, and 8 bases stayed unmatched. CDR1 is MRHNA, CDR2 SNTAGT, per germline. Here the CDR3 reads CASSDNPSTSGYNEQFF. DNA of the CDR3: TGTGCCAGCAGTGACAATCCTTCGACTAGCGGGTACAATGAGCAGTTCTTC.

The chain carries TRBV6-6 and TRBJ1-1; 8 bases line up with TRBD1. The CDR3 spans 17 residues. Germline trimming cut 5 bases from V and 1 base from J; bases unmatched to any gene: 12. Germline V gives CDR1 MNHNY, CDR2 SVGAGI (reference sequence). CDR3 DNA sequence: TGTGCCAGCAGTCTGGGTACCGCCAGGGGGCCGAACACTGAAGCTTTCTTT. This codes for CASSLGTARGPNTEAFF.

In its sample, this clone was seen once. The genes are TRBV19 and TRBJ2-2; D might be TRBD1 (5 bases). In germline, CDR1 is LNHDA, CDR2 SQIVND (reference sequence). There are 14 residues in the CDR3. Trimming took off 1 base at V and 5 bases at J, with 8 bases between the two ends. The CDR3 nucleotides read TGTGCCAGTAGTATAGGACCAGGGACCGGGGAGCTGTTTTTT. Its translation: CASSIGPGTGELFF.

The rearrangement joins TRBV27 to TRBJ2-7; 8 bases map to TRBD1. Germline CDR1 reads MNHEY; CDR2 reads SMNVEV (reference sequence). The CDR3 has 14 amino acids. V lost 7 bases to trimming and J lost 3 bases; unmatched junction nucleotides: 8. The CDR3 nucleotides read TGTGCCAGCAAAGGACAGGGAAGAGGCTACGAGCAGTACTTC. It yields the protein CASKGQGRGYEQYF.

The V and J genes are TRBV6-4 and TRBJ1-5; perhaps TRBD1 as D (6 bases). The CDR3 runs to 17 residues. Germline CDR1 MRHNA, CDR2 SNTAGT. V shed 3 bases and J shed 0 bases, with 15 bases lying between them. The CDR3 nucleotides are TGTGCCAGCAGTGAATGGACAGAACAATATAGCAATCAGCCCCAGCATTTT. It codes for CASSEWTEQYSNQPQHF.

The chain is built from TRBV27 and TRBJ2-7; 7 nucleotides match TRBD1. Losses at the gene ends were 3 bases for V and 0 bases for J; bases not matched to a gene: 2. Looked up from germline, CDR1 is MNHEY and CDR2 is SMNVEV (reference sequence). The CDR3 spans 14 residues. The chain's CDR3 is CASSLTGISYEQYF. The CDR3 DNA is TGTGCCAGCAGTTTGACAGGGATCTCCTACGAGCAGTACTTC.

The rearrangement uses TRBV19 and TRBJ1-5, with D perhaps matching TRBD1 (6 bases). CDR1 is LNHDA, CDR2 SQIVND, per germline (reference sequence). The V end lost 3 bases, the J end lost 4 bases, and 16 bases lay between the germline ends. The CDR3 runs 16 residues. CDR3 amino acids: CASSIYAGQINQPQHF. The DNA for the CDR3 is TGTGCCAGTAGTATTTATGCTGGACAGATTAATCAGCCCCAGCATTTT.

The gene calls are TRBV7-2 and TRBJ2-3, with D uncertain. The CDR3 is 15 residues long. The V end was cut by 0 bases, the J end by 10 bases, with 17 bases between. The V gene's germline CDR1 is SGHTA and CDR2 FQGNSA. CDR3 in DNA: TGTGCCAGCAGCTTAGCGCTTTTCTCCCAAACAGCGCAGTATTTT. Translation: CASSLALFSQTAQYF. Complete variable domain (other parts from reference TRBV7-2 and TRBJ2-3): GAGVSQSPSNKVTEKGKDVELRCDPISGHTALYWYRQSLGQGLEFLIYFQGNSAPDKSGLPSDRFSAERTGGSVSTLTIQRTQQEDSAVYLCASSLALFSQTAQYFGPGTRLTVL.